This TCR beta chain was sequenced in a study of shared clonotypes between healthy human individuals. Unsorted PBMC contributed about 270 ng DNA, approximately 30,000 T cell genomes, to each replicate PCR. Here immunoSEQ multiplex PCR was the method, and the copy in TCRdb shows in-frame clones only, minus some. The data hold 450,000 to 500,000 clones, with roughly four fifths observed a single time. What was sequenced was PBMCs. The receptor was isolated from a woman aged 40 to 55 in good health. Some clones in this sample may be carry-over from other donors' samples.

The CDR3 bases are TGTGCCAGCAGCTCGAGCCGAAGGGATACGCAGTATTTT. This sequence encodes CASSSSRRDTQYF. V gene TRBV7-2 combines with J gene TRBJ2-3; D remains unclear. V lost 4 bases to trimming and J lost 6 bases, with 11 bases between them. Germline CDR1 SGHTA, CDR2 FQGNSA. The CDR3 sequence is 13 residues long.